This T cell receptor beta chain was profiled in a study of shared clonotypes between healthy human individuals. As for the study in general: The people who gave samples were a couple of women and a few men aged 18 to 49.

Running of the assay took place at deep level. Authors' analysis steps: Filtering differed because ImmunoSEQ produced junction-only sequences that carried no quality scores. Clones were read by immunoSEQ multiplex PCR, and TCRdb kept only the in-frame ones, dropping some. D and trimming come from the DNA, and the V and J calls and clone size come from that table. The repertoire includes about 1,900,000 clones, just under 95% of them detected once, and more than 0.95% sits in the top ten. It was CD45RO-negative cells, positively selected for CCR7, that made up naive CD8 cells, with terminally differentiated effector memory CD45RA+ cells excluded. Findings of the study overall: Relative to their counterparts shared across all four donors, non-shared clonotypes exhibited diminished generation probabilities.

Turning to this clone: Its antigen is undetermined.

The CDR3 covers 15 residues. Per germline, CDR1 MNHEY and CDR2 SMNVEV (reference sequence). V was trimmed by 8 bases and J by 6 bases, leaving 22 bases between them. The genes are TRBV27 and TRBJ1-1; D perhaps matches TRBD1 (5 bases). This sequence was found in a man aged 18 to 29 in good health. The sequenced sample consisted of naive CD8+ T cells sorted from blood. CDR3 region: CASVQGSSGRAEAFF. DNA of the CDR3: TGTGCCAGCGTGCAGGGCAGCTCGGGAAGGGCTGAAGCTTTCTTT.